The T cell receptor (beta chain) described here comes from a study of T cell changes during pregnancy in multiple sclerosis. The data were produced by immunoSEQ multiplex PCR, yet TCRdb's version contains in-frame clones alone and is incomplete. The repertoire holds under 65,000 clones, with around 90% as singletons. This clone has only a few counts. This CDR3 region has 13 residues. The germline gives CDR1 GTSNPN, CDR2 SVGIG (reference sequence). V dropped 5 bases and J dropped 3 bases, with 13 bases sitting between them. The source was CD4+ T cells from peripheral blood mononuclear cells, collected in the third trimester of pregnancy. This sequence originates from a female donor with multiple sclerosis, enrolled in a pregnancy study. The chain is built from TRBV30 and TRBJ1-1; D gene uncertain. For the CDR3, the DNA is TGTGCCTGGGGTGACTCTTCGGACACTGAAGCTTTCTTT. Translation gives CAWGDSSDTEAFF.